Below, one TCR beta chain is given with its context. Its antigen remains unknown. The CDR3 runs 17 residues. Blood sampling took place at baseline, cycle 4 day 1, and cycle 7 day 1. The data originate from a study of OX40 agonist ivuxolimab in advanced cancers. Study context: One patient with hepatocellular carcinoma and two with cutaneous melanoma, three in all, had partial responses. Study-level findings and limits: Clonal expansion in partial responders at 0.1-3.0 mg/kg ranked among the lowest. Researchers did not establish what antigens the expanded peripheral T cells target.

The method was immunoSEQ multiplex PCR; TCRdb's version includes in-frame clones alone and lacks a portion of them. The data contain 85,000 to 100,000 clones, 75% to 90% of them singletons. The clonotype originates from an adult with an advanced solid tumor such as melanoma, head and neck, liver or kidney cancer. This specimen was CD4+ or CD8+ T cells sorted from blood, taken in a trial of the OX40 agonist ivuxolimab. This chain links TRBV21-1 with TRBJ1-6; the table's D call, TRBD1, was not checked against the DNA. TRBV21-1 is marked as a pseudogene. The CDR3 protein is CASSKGTWGREHSPLHF. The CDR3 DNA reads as TGTGCCAGCAGCAAGGGTACGTGGGGCAGGGAACATTCACCCCTCCACTTT.